This TCR beta chain was retrieved from a study of response to subunit inactivated influenza vaccine. This clonotype came up many times. What it recognizes is unknown. Trimming took off 3 bases at V and 4 bases at J, with 21 bases between the two ends. This CDR3 is 17 amino acids long. Germline CDR1 reads MDHEN; CDR2 reads SYDVKM. MiXCR, applied by TCRdb to the RT-PCR reads, yields one record per CDR3 protein. The data contain 450,000 to 600,000 distinct CDR3 sequences, around 7.7% of them singletons. Broader study findings: It was suggested by the authors that few new T cells are recruited by each seasonal influenza vaccination.

This sequence was found in a man aged 50-75 years who received an inactivated influenza vaccine. The specimen comprised PBMCs from blood, sampled around 25 months after vaccination. The rearrangement joins TRBV28 to TRBJ1-1; D is perhaps TRBD1 (5 bases). CDR3: CASSFTGLQGGLTEAFF. For the CDR3, the DNA is TGTGCCAGCAGTTTTACGGGGCTCCAAGGAGGGCTCACTGAAGCTTTCTTT.